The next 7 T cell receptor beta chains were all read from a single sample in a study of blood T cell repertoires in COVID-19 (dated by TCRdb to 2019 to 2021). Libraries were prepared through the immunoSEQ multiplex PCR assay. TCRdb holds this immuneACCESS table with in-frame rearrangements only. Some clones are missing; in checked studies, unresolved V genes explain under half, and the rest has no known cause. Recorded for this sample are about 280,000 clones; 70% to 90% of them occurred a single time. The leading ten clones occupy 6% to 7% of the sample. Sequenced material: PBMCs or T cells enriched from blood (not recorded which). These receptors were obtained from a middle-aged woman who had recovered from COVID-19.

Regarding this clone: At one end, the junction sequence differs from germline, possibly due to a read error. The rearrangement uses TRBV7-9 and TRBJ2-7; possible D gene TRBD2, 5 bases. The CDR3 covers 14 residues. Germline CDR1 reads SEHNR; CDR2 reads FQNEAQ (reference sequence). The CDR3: CASSLAAGGYEQYF. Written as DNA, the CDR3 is TGTGCCAGCAGCCTAGCTGCGGGTGGGTACGAGCAGTACTTC.

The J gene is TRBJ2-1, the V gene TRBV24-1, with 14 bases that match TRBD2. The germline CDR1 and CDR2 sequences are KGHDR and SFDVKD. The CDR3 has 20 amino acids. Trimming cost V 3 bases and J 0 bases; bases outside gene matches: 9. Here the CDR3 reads CATSDRELGTSGSSYNEQFF. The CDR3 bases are TGTGCCACCAGTGATCGGGAACTCGGGACTAGCGGGAGCTCCTACAATGAGCAGTTCTTC.

CDR3 region: CASSSPGGTGHNEQFF. The CDR3 coding sequence is TGTGCCAGTAGTTCCCCGGGAGGGACTGGACACAATGAGCAGTTCTTC. This chain uses TRBV19 with TRBJ2-1; TRBD2 agrees at 8 bases. V lost 5 bases and J lost 5; bases outside the gene matches: 11. The germline V gene has CDR1 LNHDA and CDR2 SQIVND (reference sequence). The CDR3 length is 16 residues.

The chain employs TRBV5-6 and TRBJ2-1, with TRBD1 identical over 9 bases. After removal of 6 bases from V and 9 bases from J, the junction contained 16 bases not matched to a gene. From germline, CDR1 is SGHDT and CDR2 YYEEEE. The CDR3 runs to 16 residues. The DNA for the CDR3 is TGTGCCAGCACTCCCGACGGGGGACAGGGACTGGGTGAGCAGTTCTTC. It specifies CASTPDGGQGLGEQFF.

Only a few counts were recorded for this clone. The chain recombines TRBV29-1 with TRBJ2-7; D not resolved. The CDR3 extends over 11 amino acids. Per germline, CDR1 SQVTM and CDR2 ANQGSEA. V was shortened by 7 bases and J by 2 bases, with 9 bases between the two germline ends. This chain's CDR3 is CSAGRAYEQYF. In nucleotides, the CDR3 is TGCAGCGCCGGTCGGGCCTACGAGCAGTACTTC.

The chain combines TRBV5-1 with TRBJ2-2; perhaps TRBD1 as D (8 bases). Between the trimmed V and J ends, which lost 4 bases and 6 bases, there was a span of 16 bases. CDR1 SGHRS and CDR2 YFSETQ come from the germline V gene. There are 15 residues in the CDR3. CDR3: CASSIDRGGAGELFF. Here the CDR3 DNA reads TGCGCCAGCAGCATCGACAGGGGAGGGGCCGGGGAGCTGTTTTTT.

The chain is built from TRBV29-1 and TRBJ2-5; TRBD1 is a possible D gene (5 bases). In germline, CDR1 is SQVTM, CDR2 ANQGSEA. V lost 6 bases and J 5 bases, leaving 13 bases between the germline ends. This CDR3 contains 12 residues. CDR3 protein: CSVQQGVETQYF. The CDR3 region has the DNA TGCAGCGTCCAACAAGGGGTGGAGACCCAGTACTTC.